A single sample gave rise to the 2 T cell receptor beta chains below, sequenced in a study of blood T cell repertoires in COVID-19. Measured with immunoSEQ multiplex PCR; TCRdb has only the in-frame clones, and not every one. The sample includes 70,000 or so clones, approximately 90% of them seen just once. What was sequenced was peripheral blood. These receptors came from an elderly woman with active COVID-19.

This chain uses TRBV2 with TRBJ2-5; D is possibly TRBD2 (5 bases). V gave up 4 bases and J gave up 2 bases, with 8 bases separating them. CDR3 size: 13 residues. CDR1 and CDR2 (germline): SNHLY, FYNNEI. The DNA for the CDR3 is TGTGCCAGCAGTGTTAGCGTACAAGAGACCCAGTACTTC. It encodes CASSVSVQETQYF.

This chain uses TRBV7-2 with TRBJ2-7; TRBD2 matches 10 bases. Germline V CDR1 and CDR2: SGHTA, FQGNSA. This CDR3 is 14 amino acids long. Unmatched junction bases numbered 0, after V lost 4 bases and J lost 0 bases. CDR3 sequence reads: CASSSSGSSYEQYF. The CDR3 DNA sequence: TGTGCCAGCAGCTCTAGCGGGAGCTCCTACGAGCAGTACTTC.